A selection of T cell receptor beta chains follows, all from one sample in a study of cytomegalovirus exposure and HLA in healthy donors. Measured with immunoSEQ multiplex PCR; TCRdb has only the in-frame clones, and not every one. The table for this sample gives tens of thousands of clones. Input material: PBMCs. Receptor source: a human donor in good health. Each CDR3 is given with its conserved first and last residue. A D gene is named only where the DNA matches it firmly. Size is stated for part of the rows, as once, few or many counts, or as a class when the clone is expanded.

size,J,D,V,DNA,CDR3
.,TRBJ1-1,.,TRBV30,TGTGCCTGGAGTGTATCAGTCATGAACACTGAAGCTTTCTTT,CAWSVSVMNTEAFF
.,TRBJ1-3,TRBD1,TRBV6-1,TGTGCCAGCAGAGGGGAGGGACAGGGGGAATACACCATATATTTT,CASRGEGQGEYTIYF
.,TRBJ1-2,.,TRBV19,TGTGCCAGTAGTATCGCAGGGGTGGAAAGCTACACCTTC,CASSIAGVESYTF
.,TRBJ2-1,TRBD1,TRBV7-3,TGTGCCAGCAGCAGGGGACAGGGCGGATTGAATGAGCAGTTCTTC,CASSRGQGGLNEQFF
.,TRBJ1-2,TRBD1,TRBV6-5,TGTGCCAGCAGACAGGGGCACGATGGCTACACCTTC,CASRQGHDGYTF
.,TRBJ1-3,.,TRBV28,TGTGCCAGCAGTTTATTGGGCGGGACTGCTGGAAACACCATATATTTT,CASSLLGGTAGNTIYF
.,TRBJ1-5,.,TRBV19,TGTGCCAGCAAGGCCCCCGGGGGGGGAGGAGGTCAGCCCCAGCATTTT,CASKAPGGGGGQPQHF
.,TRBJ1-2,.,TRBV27,TGTGCCAGCAGTTCCGGAGGCTATGGCTACACCTTC,CASSSGGYGYTF
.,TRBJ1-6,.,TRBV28,TGTGCCAGCAGTTTGGGGGGGGGCGTTAGGTTACCCCTCCACTTT,CASSLGGGVRLPLHF
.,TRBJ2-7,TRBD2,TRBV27,TGTGCCAGCAGTCCGGGGACTAGCTACTCCTACGAGCAGTACTTC,CASSPGTSYSYEQYF
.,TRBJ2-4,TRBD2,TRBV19,TGTGCCAGTAGTGCTCGCGGGACTAGGCACATTCAGTACTTC,CASSARGTRHIQYF
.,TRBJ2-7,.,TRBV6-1,TGTGCCAGCAGTGAAGGGCCCAGCGCCTACGAGCAGTACTTC,CASSEGPSAYEQYF
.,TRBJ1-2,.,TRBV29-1,TGCAGCGTTGAGGCAGGGCGGGGTAATGGCTACACCTTC,CSVEAGRGNGYTF
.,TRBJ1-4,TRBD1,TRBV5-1,TGCGCCAGCGGAACAGGGGAGTTGAGGGAAAAACTGTTTTTT,CASGTGELREKLFF
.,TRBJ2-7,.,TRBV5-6,TGTGCCAGCAGCTTATCAGGGTCCGGCGAGCAGTACTTC,CASSLSGSGEQYF
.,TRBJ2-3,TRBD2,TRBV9,TGTGCCAGCAGCGAAAGCGGGGGCACAGATACGCAGTATTTT,CASSESGGTDTQYF
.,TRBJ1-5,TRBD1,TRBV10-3,TGTGCCATCAGTCCCGGGACAGGTAATCAGCACCAGCATTTT,CAISPGTGNQHQHF
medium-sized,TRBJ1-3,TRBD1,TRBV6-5,TGTGCCAGCAGTGGGGACAGAGTAAACACCATATATTTT,CASSGDRVNTIYF
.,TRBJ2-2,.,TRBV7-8,TGTGCCAGCAGCTTAGACAGCTCGAACACCGGGGAGCTGTTTTTT,CASSLDSSNTGELFF
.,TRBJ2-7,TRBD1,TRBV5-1,TGCGCCAGCAAACAGGGACAGAATCTCGGGGAGCAGTACTTC,CASKQGQNLGEQYF
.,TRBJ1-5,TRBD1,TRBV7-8,TGTGCCAGCAGCTTACCCACAGGACAGGGAGGGCAGCCCCAGCATTTT,CASSLPTGQGGQPQHF
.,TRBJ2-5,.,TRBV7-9,TGTGCCAGCAGCTTAGACACCGTCCAAGAGACCCAGTACTTC,CASSLDTVQETQYF
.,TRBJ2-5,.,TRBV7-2,TGTGCCAGCAGCTTAAGACAGGGGAGGGTTGGGGAGACCCAGTACTTC,CASSLRQGRVGETQYF
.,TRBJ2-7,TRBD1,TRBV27,TGTGCCAGCAGCCGGACAGGGTTATCCTACGAGCAGTACTTC,CASSRTGLSYEQYF
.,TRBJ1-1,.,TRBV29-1,TGCAGCGTTGATTCAGGTCCCAACACTGAGGCTTTCTTT,CSVDSGPNTEAFF
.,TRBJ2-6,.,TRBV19,TGTGCCAGTAGTATGTCACGTAGCTATGGGGCCAACGTCCTGACTTTC,CASSMSRSYGANVLTF
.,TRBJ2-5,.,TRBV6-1,TGTGCCAGCAGTTGGCGCAAGGGGCAAGAGACCCAGTACTTC,CASSWRKGQETQYF
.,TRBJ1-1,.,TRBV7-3,TGTGCCAGCAGCTCTAGCCCAGGGGTAGGTGAAGCTTTCTTT,CASSSSPGVGEAFF
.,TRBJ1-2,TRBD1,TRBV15,TGTGCCACCAGCGGACAGGCCCTTTCTGGCTATGGCTACACCTTC,CATSGQALSGYGYTF
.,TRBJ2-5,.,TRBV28,TGTGCCAGCAATACTTTGGAGACCCAGTACTTC,CASNTLETQYF
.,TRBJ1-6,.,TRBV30,TGTGCCTGGAGTGTACTGAAGTACTATAATTCACCCCTCCACTTT,CAWSVLKYYNSPLHF
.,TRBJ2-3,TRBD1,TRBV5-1,TGCGCCAGCAGCCTGGGGACAGGCACAGATACGCAGTATTTT,CASSLGTGTDTQYF
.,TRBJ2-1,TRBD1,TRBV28,TGTGCCAGCAGTTCAGCCCGGGACAGGGGAGAAACTGAGCAGTTCTTC,CASSSARDRGETEQFF
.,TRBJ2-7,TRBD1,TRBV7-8,TGTGCCAGCAGCTACGACCCGGGACAGGGGGGACTCTACGAGCAGTACTTC,CASSYDPGQGGLYEQYF
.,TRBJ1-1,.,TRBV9,TGTGCCAGCAGCGCCTCGGGAGGGTTGACTGAAGCTTTCTTT,CASSASGGLTEAFF
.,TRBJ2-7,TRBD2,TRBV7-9,TGTGCCAGCAGCTTACGGGGGGGCGGCGACGAGCAGTACTTC,CASSLRGGGDEQYF
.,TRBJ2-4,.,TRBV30,TGTGCCTGGAGCTCGGGACAGCTCGCGCGGGAAGGGGACATTCAGTACTTC,CAWSSGQLAREGDIQYF
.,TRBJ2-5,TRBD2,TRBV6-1,TGTGCCAGCAGTGTACAACCTAGCGGGGGGCTGTCGGAGACCCAGTACTTC,CASSVQPSGGLSETQYF
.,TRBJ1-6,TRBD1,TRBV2,TGTGCCAGCAGTGCGGGGACAGGGGCCGTTAGGAGGTCACCCCTCCACTTT,CASSAGTGAVRRSPLHF
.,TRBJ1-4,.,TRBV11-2,TGTGCCAGCAGCTTGAGGAGGGGTGAAAAACTGTTTTTT,CASSLRRGEKLFF
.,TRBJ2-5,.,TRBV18,TGTGCCAGCTCACCCTCTGAAGAGACCCAGTACTTC,CASSPSEETQYF
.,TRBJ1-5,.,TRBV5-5,TGTGCCAGCAGCTTGGACGAACAGGGAGATTACAATCAGCCCCAGCATTTT,CASSLDEQGDYNQPQHF
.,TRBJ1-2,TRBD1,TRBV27,TGTGCCAGCAGTCTCCTGACAGGGATGGATGGCTACACCTTC,CASSLLTGMDGYTF
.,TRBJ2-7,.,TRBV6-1,TGTGCCAGCAAGCCCCCTTGGTACGAGCAGTACTTC,CASKPPWYEQYF
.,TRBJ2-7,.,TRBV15,TGTGCCACCAGCAGAGACCAGGTAGACTACGAGCAGTACTTC,CATSRDQVDYEQYF
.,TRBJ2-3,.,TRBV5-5,TGTGCCAGCAGCTTTTCTGCGCTGTCTGTCCCCACAGATACGCAGTATTTT,CASSFSALSVPTDTQYF
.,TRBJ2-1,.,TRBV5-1,TGCGCCAGCAGCCCCGGACAGCGCAGTAAGATTAACAATGAGCAGTTCTTC,CASSPGQRSKINNEQFF
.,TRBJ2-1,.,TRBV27,TGTGCCAGCAGTTTATCCCAGGCCCATGAGCAGTTCTTC,CASSLSQAHEQFF
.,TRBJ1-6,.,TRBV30,TGTGCCTGGAGGTGGGGGACAACCGGGAATTCACCCCTCCACTTT,CAWRWGTTGNSPLHF
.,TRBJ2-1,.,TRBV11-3,TGTGCCAGCAGCAAGGGGAATGAGCAGTTCTTC,CASSKGNEQFF
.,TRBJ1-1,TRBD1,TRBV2,TGTGCCAGCTCTCTAGCGCGACAGGGTAAGAACACTGAAGCTTTCTTT,CASSLARQGKNTEAFF